This T cell receptor beta chain originates from a study of spatial heterogeneity in lung cancer. Study in general: Consistently, beta-chain sequences turned up in larger numbers than alpha-chain sequences did.

CDR3 size: 14 residues. V lost 2 bases and J 1 base, leaving 6 bases between the germline ends. CDR1 and CDR2 from the germline V gene are SGHTA and FQGNSA. A unique molecular identifier was attached to every TCR cDNA molecule. TCRdb recomputed calls from the 5' RACE reads with MiXCR, one row per CDR3 protein. The repertoire holds fewer than 45,000 distinct CDR3 sequences, with around 7.1% as singletons. This clonotype showed up many times. Time point specified: sample taken at primary tumor resection. Tumor, nontumor lung or frozen PBMC supplied whole RNA, sequenced without sorting. The V and J genes are TRBV7-2 and TRBJ2-4; D remains unclear. The material sequenced was PBMCs, taken at surgery. This sequence was found in a female donor with early-stage non-small cell lung cancer. The CDR3 DNA reads TGTGCCAGCAGCTTATGGGGTGCCAAAAACATTCAGTACTTC. As protein: CASSLWGAKNIQYF. The full variable domain, completed using reference TRBV7-2 and TRBJ2-4, is GAGVSQSPSNKVTEKGKDVELRCDPISGHTALYWYRQSLGQGLEFLIYFQGNSAPDKSGLPSDRFSAERTGGSVSTLTIQRTQQEDSAVYLCASSLWGAKNIQYFGAGTRLSVL.